By share, the clone carrying this T cell receptor (beta chain) counts as medium-sized. This specimen comes from a study of OX40 agonist ivuxolimab in advanced cancers. Germline lookup yields CDR1 SEHNR and CDR2 FQNEAQ (reference sequence). Trimming removed 5 bases from V and 5 bases from J, with 9 bases in between. CDR3 length: 13 amino acids. Produced via immunoSEQ multiplex PCR; TCRdb's table is partial and in-frame only. The sample lists fewer than 50,000 clones; about nine tenths were seen once. The TCR sequence derives from an adult with an advanced solid tumor such as melanoma, head and neck, liver or kidney cancer. Sequenced here: CD4+ or CD8+ T cells sorted from blood, sampled in a trial of the OX40 agonist ivuxolimab. J is TRBJ1-4 and V is TRBV7-9; D remains ambiguous. The CDR3 protein is CASSRTENEKLFF. CDR3 nucleotides: TGTGCCAGCAGCCGGACGGAGAATGAAAAACTGTTTTTT.